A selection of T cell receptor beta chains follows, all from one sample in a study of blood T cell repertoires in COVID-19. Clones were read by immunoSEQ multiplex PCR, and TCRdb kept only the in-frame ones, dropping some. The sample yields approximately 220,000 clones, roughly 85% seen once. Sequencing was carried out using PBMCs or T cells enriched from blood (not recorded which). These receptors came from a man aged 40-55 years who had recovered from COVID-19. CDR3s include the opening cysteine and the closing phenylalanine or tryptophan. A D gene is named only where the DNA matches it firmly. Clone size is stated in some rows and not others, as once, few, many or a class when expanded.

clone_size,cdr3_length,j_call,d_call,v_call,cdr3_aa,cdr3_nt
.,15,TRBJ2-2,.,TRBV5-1,CASNRGGLNTGELFF,TGCGCCAGCAACCGGGGAGGACTGAACACCGGGGAGCTGTTTTTT
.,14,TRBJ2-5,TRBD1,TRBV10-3,CAISEGQVPETQYF,TGTGCCATCAGTGAGGGACAGGTCCCGGAGACCCAGTACTTC
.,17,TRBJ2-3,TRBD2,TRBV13,CASSPTPTSGPSSAQYF,TGTGCCAGCAGCCCTACCCCCACTAGCGGCCCGTCATCTGCACAGTATTTT
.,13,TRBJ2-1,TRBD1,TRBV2,CAKGQGRANEQFF,TGTGCCAAAGGACAGGGCCGGGCCAATGAGCAGTTCTTC
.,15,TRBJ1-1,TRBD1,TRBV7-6,CASRPQTGTNTEAFF,TGTGCCAGCAGACCACAGACAGGGACGAACACTGAAGCTTTCTTT
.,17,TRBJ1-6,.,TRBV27,CASSPRGSYMKNSPLHF,TGTGCCAGCAGCCCACGAGGCAGCTATATGAAAAATTCACCCCTCCACTTT
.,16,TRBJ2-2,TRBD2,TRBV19,CASTGLAERSTGELFF,TGTGCCAGCACGGGACTAGCGGAACGGTCCACCGGGGAGCTGTTTTTT
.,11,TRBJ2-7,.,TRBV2,CASSEGLEQYF,TGTGCCAGCAGTGAGGGCCTCGAGCAGTACTTC
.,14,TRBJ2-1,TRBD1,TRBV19,CASSPTGFRNEQFF,TGTGCCAGTAGTCCGACAGGGTTTCGGAATGAGCAGTTCTTC
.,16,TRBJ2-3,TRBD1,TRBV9,CASSVGQGPSTDTQYF,TGTGCCAGCAGCGTAGGACAGGGTCCTAGCACAGATACGCAGTATTTT
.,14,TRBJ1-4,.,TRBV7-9,CASSLPGPNEKLFF,TGTGCCAGCAGCTTACCAGGGCCTAATGAAAAACTGTTTTTT
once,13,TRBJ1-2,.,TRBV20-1,CSASAGGLYGYTF,TGCAGTGCTAGTGCGGGGGGCCTCTATGGCTACACCTTC
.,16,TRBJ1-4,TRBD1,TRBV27,CASSLYYGTDAEKLFF,TGTGCCAGCAGTTTATATTATGGGACAGACGCTGAAAAACTGTTTTTT
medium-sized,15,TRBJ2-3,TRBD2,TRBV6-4,CASSDGSGSTDTQYF,TGTGCCAGCAGTGACGGTAGCGGGAGCACAGATACGCAGTATTTT
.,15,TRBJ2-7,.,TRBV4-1,CASSQVESSAYEQYF,TGCGCCAGCAGCCAAGTCGAATCCTCTGCGTACGAGCAGTACTTC
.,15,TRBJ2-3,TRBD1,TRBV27,CASSTRDRGADTQYF,TGTGCCAGCAGTACCCGGGACAGGGGGGCAGATACGCAGTATTTT
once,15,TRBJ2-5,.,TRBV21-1,CASSNISGDEETQYF,TGTGCCAGCAGCAACATTAGCGGAGACGAGGAGACCCAGTACTTC
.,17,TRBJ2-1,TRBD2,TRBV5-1,CASSPLAGGTLSNEQFF,TGCGCCAGCAGCCCCCTAGCGGGAGGGACCCTTTCGAATGAGCAGTTCTTC
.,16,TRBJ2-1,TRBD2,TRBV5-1,CASSLVTSRSYNEQFF,TGCGCCAGCAGCTTGGTGACTAGCAGATCCTACAATGAGCAGTTCTTC
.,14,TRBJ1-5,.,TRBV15,CATSGRGVGQPQHF,TGTGCCACCAGCGGCAGGGGCGTAGGTCAGCCCCAGCATTTT
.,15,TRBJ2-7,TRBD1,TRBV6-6,CASSHQGTGLYGQYF,TGTGCCAGCAGCCACCAGGGGACAGGGCTATATGGGCAGTACTTC
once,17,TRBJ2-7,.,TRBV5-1,CASSLLPLQAGNYEQYF,TGCGCCAGCAGCTTGTTACCGTTGCAGGCAGGTAACTACGAGCAGTACTTC
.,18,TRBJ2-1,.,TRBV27,CASSLFAFRAQGGNEQFF,TGTGCCAGCAGTTTATTCGCATTTCGGGCACAGGGTGGCAATGAGCAGTTCTTC
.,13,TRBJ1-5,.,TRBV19,CASSIVVYQPQHF,TGTGCCAGTAGTATAGTCGTCTATCAGCCCCAGCATTTT
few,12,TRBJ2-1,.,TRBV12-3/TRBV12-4,CASNGGLNEQFF,TGTGCCAGCAACGGGGGATTGAATGAGCAGTTCTTC
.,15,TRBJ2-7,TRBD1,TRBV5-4,CASYLSGTGSYEQYF,TGTGCCAGCTATCTCTCCGGGACAGGCTCCTACGAGCAGTACTTC
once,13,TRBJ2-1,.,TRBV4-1,CASSQTGFNEQFF,TGCGCCAGCAGCCAAACGGGTTTCAATGAGCAGTTCTTC
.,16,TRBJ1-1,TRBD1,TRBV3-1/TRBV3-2,CASSQDLGTENTEAFF,TGTGCCAGCAGCCAAGACCTCGGGACAGAAAACACTGAAGCTTTCTTT
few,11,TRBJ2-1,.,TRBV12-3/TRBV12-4,CASSSYEEQFF,TGTGCCAGCAGTTCCTATGAGGAGCAGTTCTTC
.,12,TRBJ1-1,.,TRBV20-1,CSASRWNTEAFF,TGCAGTGCTAGTCGTTGGAACACTGAAGCTTTCTTT
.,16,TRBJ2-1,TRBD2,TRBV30,CAWSVLSSGSYNEQFF,TGTGCCTGGAGTGTACTTAGTAGCGGGAGTTATAATGAGCAGTTCTTC
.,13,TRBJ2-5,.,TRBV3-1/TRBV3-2,CASRYYGPHTQYF,TGTGCCAGCCGCTACTACGGCCCCCACACCCAGTACTTC
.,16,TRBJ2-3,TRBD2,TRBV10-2,CASSEARTSGTDTQYF,TGCGCCAGCAGTGAAGCTCGGACTAGCGGCACAGATACGCAGTATTTT
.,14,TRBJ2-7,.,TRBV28,CASSLLGDADEQYF,TGTGCCAGCAGTTTATTGGGAGATGCGGACGAGCAGTACTTC
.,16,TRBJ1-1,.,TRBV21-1,CASRQWTGLVSDEAFF,TGTGCCAGCAGACAATGGACAGGGTTAGTAAGTGATGAAGCTTTCTTT
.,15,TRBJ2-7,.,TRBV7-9,CASSLSIGIPYEQYF,TGTGCCAGCAGCTTATCGATCGGGATTCCCTACGAGCAGTACTTC
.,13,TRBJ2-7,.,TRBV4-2,CASSQGRGGEQYF,TGTGCCAGCAGCCAAGGGAGAGGTGGTGAGCAGTACTTC
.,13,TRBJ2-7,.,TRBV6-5,CASRRTASSEQYF,TGTGCCAGCCGCCGGACAGCCTCTTCCGAGCAGTACTTC
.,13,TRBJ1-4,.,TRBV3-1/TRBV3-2,CASSQLLNEKLFF,TGTGCCAGCAGCCAACTCCTGAATGAAAAACTGTTTTTT
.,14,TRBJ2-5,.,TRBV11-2,CASSLPGVLETQYF,TGTGCCAGCAGTCTTCCGGGGGTTTTAGAGACCCAGTACTTC
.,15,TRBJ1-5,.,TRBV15,CATSRDGEGPQPQHF,TGTGCCACCAGCAGAGATGGGGAGGGACCTCAGCCCCAGCATTTT
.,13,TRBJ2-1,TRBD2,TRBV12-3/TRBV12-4,CASGLADGREQFF,TGTGCCAGCGGACTAGCGGACGGGCGGGAGCAGTTCTTC
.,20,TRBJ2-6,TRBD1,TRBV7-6,CASSLEVIGTGGSGANVLTF,TGTGCCAGCAGCTTAGAAGTGATCGGGACAGGGGGCTCTGGGGCCAACGTCCTGACTTTC
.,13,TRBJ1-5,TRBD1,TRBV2,CASKGQGNQPQHF,TGTGCCAGCAAGGGACAGGGGAATCAGCCCCAGCATTTT
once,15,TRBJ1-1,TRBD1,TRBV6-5,CASSQPGGGIPEAFF,TGTGCCAGCAGTCAGCCCGGAGGGGGCATCCCTGAAGCTTTCTTT
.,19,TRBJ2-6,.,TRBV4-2,CASSHEGTRTYSGANVLTF,TGTGCCAGCAGCCACGAGGGGACAAGGACCTACTCTGGGGCCAACGTCCTGACTTTC
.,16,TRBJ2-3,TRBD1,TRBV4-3,CASSQEYTRAGGTQYF,TGCGCCAGCAGCCAAGAATACACCCGCGCAGGGGGAACGCAGTATTTT
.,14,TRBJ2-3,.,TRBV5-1,CASSWDKHTDTQYF,TGCGCCAGCAGCTGGGACAAGCACACAGATACGCAGTATTTT
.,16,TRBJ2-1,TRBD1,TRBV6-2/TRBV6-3,CASSSGQGISYNEQFF,TGTGCCAGCAGTTCCGGACAGGGTATTTCCTACAATGAGCAGTTCTTC